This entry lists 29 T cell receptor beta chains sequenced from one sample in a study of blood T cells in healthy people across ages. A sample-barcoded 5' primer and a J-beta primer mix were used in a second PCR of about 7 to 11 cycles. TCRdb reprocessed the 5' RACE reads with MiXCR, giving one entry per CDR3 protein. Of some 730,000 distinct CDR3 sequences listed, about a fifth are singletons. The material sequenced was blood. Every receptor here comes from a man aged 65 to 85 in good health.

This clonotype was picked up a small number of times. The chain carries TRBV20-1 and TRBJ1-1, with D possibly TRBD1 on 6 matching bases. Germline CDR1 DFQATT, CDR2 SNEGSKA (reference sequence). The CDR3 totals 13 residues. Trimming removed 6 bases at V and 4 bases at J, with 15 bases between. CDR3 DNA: TGCAGTGCCACCTCAGGGGTGTTCACTGAAGCTTTCTTT. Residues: CSATSGVFTEAFF.

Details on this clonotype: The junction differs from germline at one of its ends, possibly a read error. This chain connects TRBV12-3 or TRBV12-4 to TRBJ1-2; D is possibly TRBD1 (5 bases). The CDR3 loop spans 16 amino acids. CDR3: CAGSFWPGTTGYGYTF. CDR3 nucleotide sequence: TGTGCCGGCAGTTTTTGGCCAGGGACTACGGGCTATGGCTACACCTTC.

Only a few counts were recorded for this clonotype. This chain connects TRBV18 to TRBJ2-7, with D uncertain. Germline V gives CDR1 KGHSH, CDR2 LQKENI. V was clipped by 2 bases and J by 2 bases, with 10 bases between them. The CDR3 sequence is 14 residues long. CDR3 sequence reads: CASSPGSSPYEQYF. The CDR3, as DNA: TGTGCCAGCTCACCAGGCTCTTCGCCCTACGAGCAGTACTTC.

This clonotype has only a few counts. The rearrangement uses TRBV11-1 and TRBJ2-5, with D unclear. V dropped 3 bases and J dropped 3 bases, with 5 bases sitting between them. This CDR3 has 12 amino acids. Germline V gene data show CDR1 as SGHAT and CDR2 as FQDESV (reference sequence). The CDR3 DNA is TGTGCCAGCAGCTTTTTTAAAGAGACCCAGTACTTC. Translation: CASSFFKETQYF.

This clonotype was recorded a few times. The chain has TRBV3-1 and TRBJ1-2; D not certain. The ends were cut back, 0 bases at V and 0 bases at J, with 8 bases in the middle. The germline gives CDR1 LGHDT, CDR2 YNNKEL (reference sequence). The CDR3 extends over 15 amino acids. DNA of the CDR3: TGTGCCAGCAGCCAAGAAACGGGAGCTAACTATGGCTACACCTTC. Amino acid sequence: CASSQETGANYGYTF.

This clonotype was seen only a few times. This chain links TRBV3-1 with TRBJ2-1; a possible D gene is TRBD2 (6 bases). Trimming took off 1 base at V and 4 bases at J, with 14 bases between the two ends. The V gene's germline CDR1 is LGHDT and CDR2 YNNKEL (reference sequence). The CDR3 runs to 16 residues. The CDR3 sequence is CASSQGAGQRYNEQFF. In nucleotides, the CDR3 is TGTGCCAGCAGCCAAGGAGCGGGCCAAAGGTACAATGAGCAGTTCTTC.

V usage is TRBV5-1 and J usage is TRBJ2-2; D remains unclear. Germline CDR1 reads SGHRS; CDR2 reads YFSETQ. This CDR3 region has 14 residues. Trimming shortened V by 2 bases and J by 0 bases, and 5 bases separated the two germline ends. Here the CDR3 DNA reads TGCGCCAGCAGCTTTGAAACGAACACCGGGGAGCTGTTTTTT. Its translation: CASSFETNTGELFF. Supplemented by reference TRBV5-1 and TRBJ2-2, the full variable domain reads KAGVTQTPRYLIKTRGQQVTLSCSPISGHRSVSWYQQTPGQGLQFLFEYFSETQRNKGNFPGRFSGRQFSNSRSEMNVSTLELGDSALYLCASSFETNTGELFFGEGSRLTVL.

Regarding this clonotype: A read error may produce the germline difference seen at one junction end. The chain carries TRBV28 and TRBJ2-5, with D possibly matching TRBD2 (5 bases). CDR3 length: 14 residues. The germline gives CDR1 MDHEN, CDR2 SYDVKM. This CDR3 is CASSSLGLGETHYF. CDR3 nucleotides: TGTGCCAGCAGCTCCCTCGGCCTGGGAGAGACCCATTACTTC. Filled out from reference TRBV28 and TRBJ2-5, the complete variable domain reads DVKVTQSSRYLVKRTGEKVFLECVQDMDHENMFWYRQDPGLGLRLIYFSYDVKMKEKGDIPEGYSVSREKKERFSLILESASTNQTSMYLCASSSLGLGETHYFGPGTRLLVL.

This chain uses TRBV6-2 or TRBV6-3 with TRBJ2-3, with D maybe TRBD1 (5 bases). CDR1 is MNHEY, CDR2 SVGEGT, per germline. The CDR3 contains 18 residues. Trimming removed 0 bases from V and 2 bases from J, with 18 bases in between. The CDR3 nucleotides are TGTGCCAGCAGTTACTCGAATGACAGAGGCAGGGACACAGATACGCAGTATTTT. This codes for CASSYSNDRGRDTDTQYF.

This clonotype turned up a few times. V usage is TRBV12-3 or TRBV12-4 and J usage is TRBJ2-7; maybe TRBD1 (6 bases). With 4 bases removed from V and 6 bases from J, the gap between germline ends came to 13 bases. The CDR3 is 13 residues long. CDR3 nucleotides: TGTGCCAGCAGTTGGGTCAGGGGAACCGAGCAGTACTTC. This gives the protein CASSWVRGTEQYF.

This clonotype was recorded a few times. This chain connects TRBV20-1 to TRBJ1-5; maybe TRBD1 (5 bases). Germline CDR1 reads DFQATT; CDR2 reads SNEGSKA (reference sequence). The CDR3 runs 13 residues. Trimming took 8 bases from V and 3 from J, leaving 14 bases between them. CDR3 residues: CSHTRGDNQPQHF. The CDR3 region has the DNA TGCAGTCATACCCGGGGGGACAATCAGCCCCAGCATTTT.

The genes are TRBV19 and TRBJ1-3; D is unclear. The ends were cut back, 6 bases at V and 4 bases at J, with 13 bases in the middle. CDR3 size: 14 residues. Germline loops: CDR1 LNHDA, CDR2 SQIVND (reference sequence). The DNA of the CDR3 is TGTGCCAGTAGACCACAGTCGTCGGGAAACACCATATATTTT. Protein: CASRPQSSGNTIYF.

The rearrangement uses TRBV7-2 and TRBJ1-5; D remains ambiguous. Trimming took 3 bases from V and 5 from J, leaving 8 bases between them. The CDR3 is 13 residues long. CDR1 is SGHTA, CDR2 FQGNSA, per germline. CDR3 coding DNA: TGTGCCAGCAGCTTTTTGAGGGATCAGCCCCAGCATTTT. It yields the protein CASSFLRDQPQHF.

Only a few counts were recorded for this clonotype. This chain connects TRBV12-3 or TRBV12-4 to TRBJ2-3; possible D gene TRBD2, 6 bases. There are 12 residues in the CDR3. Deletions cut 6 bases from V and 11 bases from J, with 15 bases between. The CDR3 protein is CASSHRERQQYF. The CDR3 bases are TGTGCCAGCAGCCACCGGGAGAGACAGCAGTATTTT.

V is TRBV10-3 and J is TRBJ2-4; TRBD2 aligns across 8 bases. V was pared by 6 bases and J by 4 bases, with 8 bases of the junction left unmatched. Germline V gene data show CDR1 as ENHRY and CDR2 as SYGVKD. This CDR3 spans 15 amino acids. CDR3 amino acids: CAISPRSGGKNIQYF. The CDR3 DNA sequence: TGTGCCATCAGCCCGAGGAGCGGGGGTAAAAACATTCAGTACTTC.

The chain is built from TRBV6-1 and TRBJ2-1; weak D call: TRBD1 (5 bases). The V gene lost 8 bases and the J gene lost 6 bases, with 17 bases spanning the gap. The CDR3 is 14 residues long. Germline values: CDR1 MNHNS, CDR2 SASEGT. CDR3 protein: CASRQQGSVNEQFF. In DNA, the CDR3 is TGTGCCAGCCGTCAGCAGGGTTCGGTCAATGAGCAGTTCTTC.

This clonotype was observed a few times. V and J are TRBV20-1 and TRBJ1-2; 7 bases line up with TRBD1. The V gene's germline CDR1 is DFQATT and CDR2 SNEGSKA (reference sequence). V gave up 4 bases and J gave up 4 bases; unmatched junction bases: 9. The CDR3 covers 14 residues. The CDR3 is CSATPTGFGYGYTF. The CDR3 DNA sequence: TGCAGTGCTACGCCGACAGGGTTCGGCTATGGCTACACCTTC.

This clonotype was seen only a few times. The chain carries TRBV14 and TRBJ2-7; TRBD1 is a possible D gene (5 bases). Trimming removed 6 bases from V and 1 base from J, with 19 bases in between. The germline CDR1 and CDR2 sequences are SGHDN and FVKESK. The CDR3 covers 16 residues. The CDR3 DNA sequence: TGTGCCAGCAGTCATTCGACAGCCCCAAAGTCCTACGAGCAGTACTTC. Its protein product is CASSHSTAPKSYEQYF.

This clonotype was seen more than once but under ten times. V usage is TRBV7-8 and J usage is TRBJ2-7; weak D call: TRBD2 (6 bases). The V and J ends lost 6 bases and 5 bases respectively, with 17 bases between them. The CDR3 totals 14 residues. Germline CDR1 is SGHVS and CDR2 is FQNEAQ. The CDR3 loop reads CASSQVAGPHEQYF. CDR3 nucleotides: TGTGCCAGCAGTCAAGTCGCGGGGCCCCACGAGCAGTACTTC.

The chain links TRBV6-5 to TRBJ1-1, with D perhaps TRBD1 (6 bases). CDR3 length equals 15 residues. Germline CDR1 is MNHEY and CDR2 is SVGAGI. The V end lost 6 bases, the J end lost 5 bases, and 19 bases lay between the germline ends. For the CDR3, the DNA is TGTGCCAGCAGGTACGAAGGGGGGATCGAGACTGAAGCTTTCTTT. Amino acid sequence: CASRYEGGIETEAFF.

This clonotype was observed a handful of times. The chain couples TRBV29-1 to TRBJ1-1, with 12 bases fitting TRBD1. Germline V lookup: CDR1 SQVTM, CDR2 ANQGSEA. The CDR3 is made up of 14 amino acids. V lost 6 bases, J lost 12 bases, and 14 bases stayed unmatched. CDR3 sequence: CSVVPGQGASGSFF. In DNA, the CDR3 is TGCAGCGTCGTTCCGGGACAGGGGGCGAGTGGGTCTTTCTTT.

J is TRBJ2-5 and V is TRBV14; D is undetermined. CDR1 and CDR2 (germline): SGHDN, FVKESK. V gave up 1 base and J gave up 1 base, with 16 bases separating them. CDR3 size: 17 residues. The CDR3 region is CASSQVAGTFGQETQYF. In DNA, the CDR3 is TGTGCCAGCAGCCAAGTTGCCGGAACGTTCGGCCAAGAGACCCAGTACTTC.

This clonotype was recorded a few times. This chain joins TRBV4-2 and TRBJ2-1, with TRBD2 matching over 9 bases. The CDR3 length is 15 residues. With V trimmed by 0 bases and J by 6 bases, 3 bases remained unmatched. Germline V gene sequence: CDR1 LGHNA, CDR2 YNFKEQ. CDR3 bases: TGTGCCAGCAGCCAAGAAAGCGGGGGGTCCAATGAGCAGTTCTTC. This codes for CASSQESGGSNEQFF.

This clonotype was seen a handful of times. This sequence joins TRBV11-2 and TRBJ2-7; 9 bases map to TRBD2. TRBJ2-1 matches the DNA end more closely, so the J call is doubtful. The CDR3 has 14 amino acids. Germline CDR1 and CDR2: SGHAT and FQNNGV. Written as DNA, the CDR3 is TGTGCCAGCAGGAATAGCGGGAGAGGCAATGAGCAGTTCTTC. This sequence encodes CASRNSGRGNEQFF.

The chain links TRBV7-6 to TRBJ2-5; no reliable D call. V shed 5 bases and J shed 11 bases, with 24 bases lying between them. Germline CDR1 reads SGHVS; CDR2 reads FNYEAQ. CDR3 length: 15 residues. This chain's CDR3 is CASSPPNGHYNEQYF. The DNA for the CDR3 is TGTGCCAGCAGCCCACCGAATGGGCACTACAATGAGCAGTACTTC.

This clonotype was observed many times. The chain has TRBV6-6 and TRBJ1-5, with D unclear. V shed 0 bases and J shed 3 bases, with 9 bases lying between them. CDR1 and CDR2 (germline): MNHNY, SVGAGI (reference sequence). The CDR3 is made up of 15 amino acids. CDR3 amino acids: CASSYSGANNQPQHF. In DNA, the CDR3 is TGTGCCAGCAGTTACTCGGGTGCTAACAATCAGCCCCAGCATTTT.

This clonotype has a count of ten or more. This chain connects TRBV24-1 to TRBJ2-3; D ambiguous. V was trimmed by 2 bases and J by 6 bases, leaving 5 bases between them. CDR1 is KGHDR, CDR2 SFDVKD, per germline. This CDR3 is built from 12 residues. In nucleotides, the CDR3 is TGTGCCACCAGTGATTATCGGGATACGCAGTATTTT. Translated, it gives CATSDYRDTQYF.

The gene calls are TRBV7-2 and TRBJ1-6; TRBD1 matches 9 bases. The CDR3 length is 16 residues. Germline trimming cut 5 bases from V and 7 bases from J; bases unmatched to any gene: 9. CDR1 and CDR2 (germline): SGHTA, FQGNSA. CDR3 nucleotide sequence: TGTGCCAGCAGCACACAGGGGGCGGCGGTGAATTCACCCCTCCACTTT. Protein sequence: CASSTQGAAVNSPLHF.

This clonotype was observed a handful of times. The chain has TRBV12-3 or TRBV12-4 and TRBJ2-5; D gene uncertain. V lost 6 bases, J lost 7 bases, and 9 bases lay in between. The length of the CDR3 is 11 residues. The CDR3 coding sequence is TGTGCCAGCAGACTATCAGGGACCCAGTACTTC. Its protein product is CASRLSGTQYF.